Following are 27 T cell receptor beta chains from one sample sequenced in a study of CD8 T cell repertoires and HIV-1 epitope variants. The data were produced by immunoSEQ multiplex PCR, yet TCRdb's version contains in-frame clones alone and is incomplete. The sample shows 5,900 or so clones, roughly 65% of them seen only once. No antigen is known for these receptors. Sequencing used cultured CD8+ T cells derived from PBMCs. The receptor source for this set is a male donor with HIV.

The CDR3 here is CASSPRLAGGDEQFF. In DNA form, the CDR3 reads TGTGCCAGCAGCCCACGGCTAGCGGGAGGGGATGAGCAGTTCTTC. The chain joins TRBV11-2 to TRBJ2-1, with TRBD2 matching 12 bases. The V and J ends lost 5 bases and 8 bases, in that order; junction bases with no gene match: 7. Germline V CDR1 and CDR2: SGHAT, FQNNGV. This CDR3 has 15 amino acids.

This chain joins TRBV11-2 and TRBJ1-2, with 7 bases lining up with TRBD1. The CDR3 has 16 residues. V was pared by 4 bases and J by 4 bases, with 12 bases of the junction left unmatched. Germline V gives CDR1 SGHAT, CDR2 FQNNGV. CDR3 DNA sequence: TGTGCCAGCAGCTATGAAATACAGGGGCCATTCTATGGCTACACCTTC. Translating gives CASSYEIQGPFYGYTF.

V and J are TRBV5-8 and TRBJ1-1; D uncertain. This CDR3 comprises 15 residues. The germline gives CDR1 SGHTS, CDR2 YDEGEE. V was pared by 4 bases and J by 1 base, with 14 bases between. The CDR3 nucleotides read TGTGCCAGCAGCCTAGGAATGGCCCAGAACACTGAAGCTTTCTTT. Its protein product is CASSLGMAQNTEAFF.

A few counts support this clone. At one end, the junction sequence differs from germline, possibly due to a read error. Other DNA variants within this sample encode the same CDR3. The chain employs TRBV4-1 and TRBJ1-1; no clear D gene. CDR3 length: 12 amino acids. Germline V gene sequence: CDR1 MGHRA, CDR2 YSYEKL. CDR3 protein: CASSQVNTEAFF. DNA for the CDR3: TGTGCCAGCAGCCAAGTGAACACTGAAGCTTTCTTT.

The CDR3 spells CASSYSGFPYEQYF. As DNA, the CDR3 is TGTGCCAGCAGTTACTCAGGGTTCCCCTACGAGCAGTACTTC. The J gene is TRBJ2-7, the V gene TRBV6-5; no reliable D call. Germline loops: CDR1 MNHEY, CDR2 SVGAGI. Trimming took off 0 bases at V and 2 bases at J, with 8 bases between the two ends. The CDR3 spans 14 residues.

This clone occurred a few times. The chain's CDR3 is CASSPLANEQFF. The CDR3 region has the DNA TGTGCCAGCAGCCCCCTCGCCAATGAGCAGTTCTTC. The gene calls are TRBV9 and TRBJ2-1; D uncertain. This CDR3 region has 12 residues. Per the germline V gene, CDR1 is SGDLS and CDR2 is YYNGEE. Trimming left V 4 bases short and J 6 bases short, with 8 bases between.

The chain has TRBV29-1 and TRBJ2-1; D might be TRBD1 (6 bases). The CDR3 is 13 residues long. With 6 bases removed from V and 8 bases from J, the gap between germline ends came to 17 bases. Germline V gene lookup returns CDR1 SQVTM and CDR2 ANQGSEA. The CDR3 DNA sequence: TGCAGCGTAAGCCCCCGACAGGTGGATGAGCAGTTCTTC. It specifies CSVSPRQVDEQFF.

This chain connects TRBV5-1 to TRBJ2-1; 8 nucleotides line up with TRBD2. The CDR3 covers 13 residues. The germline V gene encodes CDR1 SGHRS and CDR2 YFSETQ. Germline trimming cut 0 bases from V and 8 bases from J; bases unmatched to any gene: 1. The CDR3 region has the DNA TGCGCCAGCAGCTTGGTACTAGCGGATGAGCAGTTCTTC. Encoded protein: CASSLVLADEQFF.

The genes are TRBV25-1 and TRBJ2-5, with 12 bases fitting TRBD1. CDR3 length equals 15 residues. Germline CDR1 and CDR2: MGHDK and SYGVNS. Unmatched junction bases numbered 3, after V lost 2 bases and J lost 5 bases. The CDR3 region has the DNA TGTGCCAGCAGTGAAGGGACAGGGGGCGGGGAGACCCAGTACTTC. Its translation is CASSEGTGGGETQYF.

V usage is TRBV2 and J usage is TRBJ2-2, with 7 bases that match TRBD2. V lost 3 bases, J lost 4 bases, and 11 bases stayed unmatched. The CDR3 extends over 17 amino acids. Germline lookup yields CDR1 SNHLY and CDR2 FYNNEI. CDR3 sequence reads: CASSDLLGGIGTGELFF. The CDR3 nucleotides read TGTGCCAGCAGTGACCTGCTGGGGGGGATAGGCACCGGGGAGCTGTTTTTT.

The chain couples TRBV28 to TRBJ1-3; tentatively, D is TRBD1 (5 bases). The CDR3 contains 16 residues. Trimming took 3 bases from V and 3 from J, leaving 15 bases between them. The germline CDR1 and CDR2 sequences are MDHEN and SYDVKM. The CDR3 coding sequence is TGTGCCAGCAGTTTGAGGGTTAGAGGGGTTGGAAACACCATATATTTT. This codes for CASSLRVRGVGNTIYF.

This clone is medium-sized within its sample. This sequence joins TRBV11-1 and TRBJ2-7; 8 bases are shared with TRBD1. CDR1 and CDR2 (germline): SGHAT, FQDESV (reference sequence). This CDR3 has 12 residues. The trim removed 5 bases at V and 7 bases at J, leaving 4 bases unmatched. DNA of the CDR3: TGTGCCAGCAGCACGACAGGGGTTGAGCAGTACTTC. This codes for CASSTTGVEQYF.

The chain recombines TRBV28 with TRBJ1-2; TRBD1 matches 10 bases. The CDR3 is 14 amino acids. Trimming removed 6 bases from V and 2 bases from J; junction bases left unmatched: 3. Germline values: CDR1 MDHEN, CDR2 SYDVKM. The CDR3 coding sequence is TGTGCCAGCAGGACGGGACAGGGGAACTATGGCTACACCTTC. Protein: CASRTGQGNYGYTF.

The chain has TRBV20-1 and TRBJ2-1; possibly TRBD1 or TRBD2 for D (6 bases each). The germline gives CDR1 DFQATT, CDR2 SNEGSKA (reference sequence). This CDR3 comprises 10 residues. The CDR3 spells CSSEGGEQFF. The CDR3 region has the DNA TGCTCTTCAGAGGGGGGTGAGCAGTTCTTC.

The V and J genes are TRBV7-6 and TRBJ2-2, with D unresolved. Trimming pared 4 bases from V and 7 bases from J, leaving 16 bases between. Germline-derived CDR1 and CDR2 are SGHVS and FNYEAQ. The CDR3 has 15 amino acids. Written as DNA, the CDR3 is TGTGCCAGCAGCTCGAATAGCCCAAGAGTCGGGGAGCTGTTTTTT. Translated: CASSSNSPRVGELFF.

The CDR3 spells CASSATGFGEQFF. CDR3 nucleotides: TGTGCCAGTAGTGCGACAGGCTTTGGGGAGCAGTTCTTC. V and J are TRBV19 and TRBJ2-1; the D gene is possibly TRBD1 (6 bases). V lost 5 bases and J lost 10, with 15 bases in between. Germline V gene data show CDR1 as LNHDA and CDR2 as SQIVND (reference sequence). The CDR3 is 13 residues long.

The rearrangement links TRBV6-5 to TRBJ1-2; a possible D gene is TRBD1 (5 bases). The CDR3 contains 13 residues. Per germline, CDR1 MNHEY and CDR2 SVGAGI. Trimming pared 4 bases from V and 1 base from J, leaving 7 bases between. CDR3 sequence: CASSLQDNYGYTF. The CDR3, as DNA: TGTGCCAGCAGTTTACAGGATAACTATGGCTACACCTTC.

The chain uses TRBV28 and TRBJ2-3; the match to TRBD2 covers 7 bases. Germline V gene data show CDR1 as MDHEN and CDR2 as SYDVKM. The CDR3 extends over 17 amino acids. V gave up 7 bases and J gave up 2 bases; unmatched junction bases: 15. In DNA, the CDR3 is TGTGCCAGCATGGGTCGGGAGGCGGGATTGTTCACAGATACGCAGTATTTT. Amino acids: CASMGREAGLFTDTQYF.

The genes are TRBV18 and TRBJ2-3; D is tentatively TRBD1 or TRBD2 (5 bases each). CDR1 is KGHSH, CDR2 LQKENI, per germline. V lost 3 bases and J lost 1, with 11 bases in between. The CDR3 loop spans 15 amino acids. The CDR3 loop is CASSPGTTGTDTQYF. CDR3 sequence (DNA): TGTGCCAGCTCACCGGGGACCACCGGCACAGATACGCAGTATTTT. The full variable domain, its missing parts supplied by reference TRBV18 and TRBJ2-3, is NAGVMQNPRHLVRRRGQEARLRCSPMKGHSHVYWYRQLPEEGLKFMVYLQKENIIDESGMPKERFSAEFPKEGPSILRIQQVVRGDSAAYFCASSPGTTGTDTQYFGPGTRLTVL.

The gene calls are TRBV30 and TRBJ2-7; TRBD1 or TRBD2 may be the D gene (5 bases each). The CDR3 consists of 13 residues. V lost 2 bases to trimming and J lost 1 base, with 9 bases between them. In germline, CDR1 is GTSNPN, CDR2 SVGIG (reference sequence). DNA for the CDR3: TGTGCCTGGAGTCCAGGGAGATCCTACGAGCAGTACTTC. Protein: CAWSPGRSYEQYF.

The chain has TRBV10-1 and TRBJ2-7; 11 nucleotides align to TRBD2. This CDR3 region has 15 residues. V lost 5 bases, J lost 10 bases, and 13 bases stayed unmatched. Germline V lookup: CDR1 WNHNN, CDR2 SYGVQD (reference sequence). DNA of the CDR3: TGCGCCAGCAGTCGGGACGGCGGGACTAGCGGATCCCAGTACTTC. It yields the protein CASSRDGGTSGSQYF.

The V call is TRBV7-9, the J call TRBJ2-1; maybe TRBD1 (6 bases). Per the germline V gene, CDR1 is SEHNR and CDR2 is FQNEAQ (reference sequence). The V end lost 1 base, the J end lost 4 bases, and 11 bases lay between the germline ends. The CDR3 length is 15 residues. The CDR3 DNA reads TGTGCCAGCAGCTTAGGACAGGTGGGGTACAATGAGCAGTTCTTC. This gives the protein CASSLGQVGYNEQFF.

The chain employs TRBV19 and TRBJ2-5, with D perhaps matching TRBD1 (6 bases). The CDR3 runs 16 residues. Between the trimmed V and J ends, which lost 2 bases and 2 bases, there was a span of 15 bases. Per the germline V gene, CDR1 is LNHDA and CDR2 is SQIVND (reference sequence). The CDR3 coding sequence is TGTGCCAGTAGTATATATCCAGGGGATCCGCAAGAGACCCAGTACTTC. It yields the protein CASSIYPGDPQETQYF.

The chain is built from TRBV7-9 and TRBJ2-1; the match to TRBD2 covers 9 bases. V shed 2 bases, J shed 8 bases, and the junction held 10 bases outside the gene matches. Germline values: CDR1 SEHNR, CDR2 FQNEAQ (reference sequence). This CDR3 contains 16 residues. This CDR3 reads CASSLITSGPGDEQFF. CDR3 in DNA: TGTGCCAGCAGCTTAATAACTAGCGGGCCGGGCGATGAGCAGTTCTTC.

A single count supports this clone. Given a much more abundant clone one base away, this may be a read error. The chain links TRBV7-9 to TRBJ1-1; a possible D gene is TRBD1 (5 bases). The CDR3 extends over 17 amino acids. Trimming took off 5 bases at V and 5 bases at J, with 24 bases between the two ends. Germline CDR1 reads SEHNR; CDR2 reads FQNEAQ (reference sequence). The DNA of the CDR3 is TGTGCCAGCAGCCCCCGGGGGATGGAGGCATCGAGAACTGAAGCTTTCTTT. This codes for CASSPRGMEASRTEAFF. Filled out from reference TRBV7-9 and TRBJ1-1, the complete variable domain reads DTGVSQNPRHKITKRGQNVTFRCDPISEHNRLYWYRQTLGQGPEFLTYFQNEAQLEKSRLLSDRFSAERPKGSFSTLEIQRTEQGDSAMYLCASSPRGMEASRTEAFFGQGTRLTVV.

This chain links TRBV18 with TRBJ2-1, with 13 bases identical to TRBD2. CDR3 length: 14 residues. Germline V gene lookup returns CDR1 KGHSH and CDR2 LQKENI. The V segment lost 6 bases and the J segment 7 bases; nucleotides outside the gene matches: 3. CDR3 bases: TGTGCCAGCTCGCCGGGACTAGCGGGGAATGAGCAGTTCTTC. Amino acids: CASSPGLAGNEQFF. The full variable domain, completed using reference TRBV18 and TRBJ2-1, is NAGVMQNPRHLVRRRGQEARLRCSPMKGHSHVYWYRQLPEEGLKFMVYLQKENIIDESGMPKERFSAEFPKEGPSILRIQQVVRGDSAAYFCASSPGLAGNEQFFGPGTRLTVL.

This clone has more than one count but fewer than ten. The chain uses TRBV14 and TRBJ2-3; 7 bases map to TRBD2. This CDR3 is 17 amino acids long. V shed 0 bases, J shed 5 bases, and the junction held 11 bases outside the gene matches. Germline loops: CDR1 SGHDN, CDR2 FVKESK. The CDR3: CASSQDRREGRGDTQYF. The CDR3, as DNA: TGTGCCAGCAGCCAAGATAGGAGGGAGGGCCGGGGAGATACGCAGTATTTT.